This entry features one T cell receptor (beta chain) sequence. The antigen is undetermined. The germline CDR1 and CDR2 sequences are SGHVS and FQNEAQ. The CDR3 loop spans 14 amino acids. The germline V and J ends were trimmed by 1 base and 5 bases, with 11 bases remaining between them. Profiled with immunoSEQ multiplex PCR; TCRdb holds only in-frame clones, not every one. The sample includes roughly 190,000 clones, about 92% seen only once; the top ten take roughly 1.4%. The data belong to a study of T cell responses to AZD1222 COVID-19 vaccine. Study details: Whether given at about 4 or about 12 weeks, second doses were pooled.

Study-wide findings and caveats: The study identified only six AZD1222 recipients as seropositive at baseline. Reportedly, nearly half of unique spike TCRs recognized epitopes outside B.1.351/B.1.1.7 mutations. Spike regions recognized by vaccine-associated CD4 TCRs spanned the protein, led by 160-218 and 743-854.

The clonotype was recovered from an adult in good health. The source material was peripheral blood, sampled on day 0 of AZD1222 vaccination. The chain has TRBV7-8 and TRBJ1-1; no firm D call. For the CDR3, the DNA is TGTGCCAGCAGCTTAGGTGCGAGGGAGACTGAAGCTTTCTTT. Amino acids: CASSLGARETEAFF. The whole variable domain, filled in from reference TRBV7-8 and TRBJ1-1, reads GAGVSQSPRYKVAKRGQDVALRCDPISGHVSLFWYQQALGQGPEFLTYFQNEAQLDKSGLPSDRFFAERPEGSVSTLKIQRTQQEDSAVYLCASSLGARETEAFFGQGTRLTVV.